One T cell receptor (beta chain) is described in this entry. These data come from a study of blood T cells in healthy people across ages. Then a second PCR, running roughly 7 to 11 cycles, was carried out with a sample-barcoded 5' primer and a J-beta primer mix. Using its own MiXCR run on the 5' RACE reads, TCRdb lists one record per CDR3 protein. This sample has around 800,000 distinct CDR3 sequences, with 25% to 30% found just once. Trimming took 7 bases from V and 2 from J, leaving 12 bases between them. The CDR3 runs 13 residues. Germline V lookup: CDR1 MNHEY, CDR2 SVGAGI. This same sample was also taken into another study, of T cells of mothers and their children.

What was sequenced was blood. The V and J genes are TRBV6-5 and TRBJ2-7; D remains ambiguous. This clonotype was obtained from a boy between 5 and 17 years old in good health. The CDR3 coding sequence is TGTGCCAGCAAAGACCGGGTCACCTACGAGCAGTACTTC. Translating gives CASKDRVTYEQYF.